These 8 T cell receptor beta chains were all obtained from the same sample, sequenced in a study of cytomegalovirus exposure and HLA in healthy donors. Use of 60 Vbeta and 13 Jbeta primers characterized the PCR. Produced via immunoSEQ multiplex PCR; TCRdb's table is partial and in-frame only. The sample has around 170,000 clones, 75% to 90% seen once. Sequences were obtained from PBMCs. All receptors derive from a man between 35 and 55 years old in good health and CMV-seropositive.

The chain combines TRBV6-5 with TRBJ2-1; D possibly corresponds to TRBD1 (6 bases). CDR1 and CDR2 (germline): MNHEY, SVGAGI. The CDR3 spans 15 residues. Trimming removed 2 bases from V and 7 bases from J, with 15 bases in between. CDR3 nucleotides: TGTGCCAGCAGTTACCTGGACAGCCCTTGGAATGAGCAGTTCTTC. Its translation: CASSYLDSPWNEQFF.

This chain joins TRBV11-3 and TRBJ2-1; 7 nucleotides agree with TRBD1. Germline trimming cut 9 bases from V and 3 bases from J; bases unmatched to any gene: 8. Germline V CDR1 and CDR2: SGHNT, YENEEA. The length of the CDR3 is 14 residues. Here the CDR3 reads CARSFRGSYNEQFF. DNA for the CDR3: TGTGCCAGATCCTTCAGGGGGAGCTACAATGAGCAGTTCTTC. The complete variable domain, with remaining parts taken from reference TRBV11-3 and TRBJ2-1, reads EAGVVQSPRYKIIEKKQPVAFWCNPISGHNTLYWYLQNLGQGPELLIRYENEEAVDDSQLPKDRFSAERLKGVDSTLKIQPAELGDSAVYLCARSFRGSYNEQFFGPGTRLTVL.

CDR3 nucleotides: TGTGCCAGCAGCCCCTCTGGTAGGCTAGCCACGTCCTACGAGCAGTACTTC. This encodes CASSPSGRLATSYEQYF. The chain employs TRBV7-2 and TRBJ2-7, with D possibly being TRBD2 (5 bases). This CDR3 has 17 residues. Deletions cut 5 bases from V and 1 base from J, with 21 bases between. The germline gives CDR1 SGHTA, CDR2 FQGNSA.

The rearrangement uses TRBV21-1 and TRBJ2-1; TRBD1 is taken as the D call from the table, unchecked against the DNA. TRBV21-1 is classified as a pseudogene. This CDR3 comprises 16 residues. This CDR3 is CASSKDNTPSYNEQFF. The DNA of the CDR3 is TGTGCCAGCAGCAAAGACAACACCCCCTCCTACAATGAGCAGTTCTTC.

This sequence joins TRBV30 and TRBJ1-5; no clear D. V was trimmed by 4 bases and J by 6 bases, leaving 13 bases between them. The CDR3 totals 13 residues. Germline V lookup: CDR1 GTSNPN, CDR2 SVGIG (reference sequence). The chain's CDR3 is CAWNVVEGQPQHF. DNA of the CDR3: TGTGCCTGGAACGTTGTTGAGGGTCAGCCCCAGCATTTT.

The rearrangement uses TRBV18 and TRBJ1-1; TRBD1 is a possible D gene (6 bases). The germline CDR1 and CDR2 sequences are KGHSH and LQKENI. This CDR3 has 14 amino acids. Trimming cost V 3 bases and J 1 base, with 9 bases left between them. CDR3 residues: CASSPGHKNTEAFF. As DNA, the CDR3 is TGTGCCAGCTCACCGGGACACAAGAACACTGAAGCTTTCTTT.

This clone was found once. V gene TRBV29-1 combines with J gene TRBJ1-5, with unresolved D. The CDR3 consists of 14 residues. Germline V gives CDR1 SQVTM, CDR2 ANQGSEA. The V gene lost 5 bases and the J gene lost 3 bases, with 14 bases spanning the gap. The CDR3 DNA follows: TGCAGCGTTTCTGGGCAGTACCCCAATCAGCCCCAGCATTTT. Encoded protein: CSVSGQYPNQPQHF.

CDR3 protein: CASSLGGGSTDTQYF. CDR3 sequence (DNA): TGTGCCAGCAGCTTGGGAGGCGGAAGCACAGATACGCAGTATTTT. The rearrangement uses TRBV5-4 and TRBJ2-3; D ambiguous. Trimming took 0 bases from V and 0 from J, leaving 8 bases between them. The CDR3 is 15 amino acids. CDR1 SGHNT and CDR2 YYREEE come from the germline V gene (reference sequence).